What follows are 3 T cell receptor beta chains derived from one specimen sequenced in a study of T-cell reconstitution after alpha-beta-depleted transplantation in children. The library targeted TCRbeta and was prepared with unique molecular identifiers. TCRdb used MiXCR to reprocess the PCR reads, holding one entry per CDR3 protein. The table has about 980,000 distinct CDR3 sequences, roughly 29% seen once. The sequences come from PBMCs, mostly from graft donor cells, collected 360 days after TCRalphabeta/CD19-depleted stem cell transplant. These receptors all stem from a boy under two years old who had a stem cell transplant for SCID, so the T cells may come from the graft donor.

This clonotype was recorded many times. The genes are TRBV7-9 and TRBJ1-2, with D tentatively TRBD1 (6 bases). V gave up 3 bases and J gave up 2 bases, with 13 bases separating them. Germline loops: CDR1 SEHNR, CDR2 FQNEAQ (reference sequence). This CDR3 region has 15 residues. The CDR3 is CASSLRQGRNYGYTF. The CDR3 region has the DNA TGTGCCAGCAGCTTGAGGCAGGGGAGGAACTATGGCTACACCTTC.

V gene TRBV20-1 combines with J gene TRBJ2-5, with TRBD2 matching 7 bases. Germline-derived CDR1 and CDR2 are DFQATT and SNEGSKA (reference sequence). The V and J ends lost 3 bases and 1 base, in that order; junction bases with no gene match: 8. This CDR3 is built from 15 residues. CDR3 sequence (DNA): TGCAGTGCTAGTCCCCACGGGAGGCCCCAAGAGACCCAGTACTTC. Translating gives CSASPHGRPQETQYF.

This clonotype was picked up a small number of times. The chain has TRBV20-1 and TRBJ1-5; D may be TRBD1 (6 bases). The germline V and J ends were trimmed by 6 bases and 4 bases, with 16 bases remaining between them. Germline CDR1 reads DFQATT; CDR2 reads SNEGSKA (reference sequence). CDR3 length equals 14 residues. The CDR3 is CSAPGGAGNQPQHF. The CDR3 DNA is TGCAGTGCGCCGGGGGGCGCCGGGAATCAGCCCCAGCATTTT.